The 31 T cell receptor beta chains in this list originate from one sample, sequenced in a study of cytomegalovirus exposure and HLA in healthy donors. The PCR contained 60 Vbeta and 13 Jbeta primers. Measured with immunoSEQ multiplex PCR; TCRdb has only the in-frame clones, and not every one. The table shows around 99,000 clones, with just under 70% occurring only once. The sequenced sample was PBMCs. The receptor set was obtained from a woman in her seventies in good health and CMV-seropositive.

This clone was seen more than once but under ten times. The chain links TRBV2 to TRBJ1-1; unclear D gene. Germline lookup yields CDR1 SNHLY and CDR2 FYNNEI. Trimming shortened V by 4 bases and J by 4 bases, and 10 bases separated the two germline ends. The CDR3 sequence is 13 residues long. The CDR3 loop reads CASSGEGGTEAFF. Here the CDR3 DNA reads TGTGCCAGCAGTGGAGAGGGTGGCACTGAAGCTTTCTTT.

J is TRBJ1-5 and V is TRBV25-1, with a possible D match to TRBD1 (5 bases). Germline assignment: CDR1 MGHDK and CDR2 SYGVNS. This CDR3 has 12 amino acids. Trimming shortened V by 10 bases and J by 4 bases, and 11 bases separated the two germline ends. The CDR3 region is CATSGGNQPQHF. CDR3 bases: TGTGCCACCTCGGGGGGGAATCAGCCCCAGCATTTT. Full variable domain (outside the CDR3, taken from reference TRBV25-1 and TRBJ1-5): EADIYQTPRYLVIGTGKKITLECSQTMGHDKMYWYQQDPGMELHLIHYSYGVNSTEKGDLSSESTVSRIRTEHFPLTLESARPSHTSQYLCATSGGNQPQHFGDGTRLSIL.

J is TRBJ1-1 and V is TRBV6-4; D is perhaps TRBD1 (6 bases). Trimming removed 6 bases from V and 4 bases from J, with 12 bases in between. Germline V lookup: CDR1 MRHNA, CDR2 SNTAGT. This CDR3 has 13 amino acids. The chain's CDR3 is CASSTGMGTEAFF. The CDR3 nucleotides are TGTGCCAGCAGCACAGGGATGGGCACTGAAGCTTTCTTT.

The chain has TRBV7-2 and TRBJ2-5; weak D call: TRBD2 (6 bases). Per the germline V gene, CDR1 is SGHTA and CDR2 is FQGNSA. Trimming stripped 5 bases from V and 5 bases from J, with 9 bases between. The CDR3 is made up of 12 amino acids. This chain's CDR3 is CASSRDLETQYF. The CDR3 nucleotides are TGTGCCAGCAGCCGGGACTTGGAGACCCAGTACTTC.

The V gene is TRBV15, the J gene TRBJ2-2; TRBD1 aligns across 9 bases. From germline, CDR1 is LNHNV and CDR2 YYDKDF (reference sequence). V lost 3 bases and J lost 4; bases outside the gene matches: 3. CDR3 length: 15 amino acids. The CDR3 DNA reads as TGTGCCACCAGCAGGCCGGGACAGGGCACCGGGGAGCTGTTTTTT. It codes for CATSRPGQGTGELFF. Filled out from reference TRBV15 and TRBJ2-2, the complete variable domain reads DAMVIQNPRYQVTQFGKPVTLSCSQTLNHNVMYWYQQKSSQAPKLLFHYYDKDFNNEADTPDNFQSRRPNTSFCFLDIRSPGLGDTAMYLCATSRPGQGTGELFFGEGSRLTVL.

The chain uses TRBV7-9 and TRBJ1-4, with D possibly being TRBD1 (6 bases). The CDR3 runs 15 residues. Germline V gives CDR1 SEHNR, CDR2 FQNEAQ (reference sequence). V lost 4 bases to trimming and J lost 7 bases, with 16 bases between them. CDR3 bases: TGTGCCAGCAGCTCCTTGGGTGGGGGCGGTGAAAAACTGTTTTTT. Protein: CASSSLGGGGEKLFF.

CDR3 amino acids: CASNGLANPTDTQYF. Written as DNA, the CDR3 is TGTGCCAGCAACGGACTAGCGAACCCCACAGATACGCAGTATTTT. V usage is TRBV2 and J usage is TRBJ2-3; 9 bases map to TRBD2. Germline CDR1 reads SNHLY; CDR2 reads FYNNEI. This CDR3 contains 15 residues. Trimming took 7 bases from V and 2 from J; bases not matched to a gene: 7.

This clone was observed a few times. The V gene is TRBV10-2, the J gene TRBJ2-7; D perhaps matches TRBD2 (5 bases). The CDR3 runs 13 residues. Per germline, CDR1 WSHSY and CDR2 SAAADI. The germline V and J ends were trimmed by 9 bases and 2 bases, with 14 bases remaining between them. This CDR3 reads CASRAGRTYEQYF. The CDR3 nucleotides are TGCGCCAGTAGGGCGGGCAGAACCTACGAGCAGTACTTC.

The gene calls are TRBV6-5 and TRBJ1-1, with 7 bases matching TRBD1. The germline gives CDR1 MNHEY, CDR2 SVGAGI. The CDR3 runs 15 residues. V lost 7 bases, J lost 0 bases, and 8 bases stayed unmatched. CDR3 nucleotide sequence: TGTGCCAGCACCCCGACCGGGACAGTGAACACTGAAGCTTTCTTT. Protein product: CASTPTGTVNTEAFF.

The V and J genes are TRBV7-9 and TRBJ2-2; TRBD1 might be the D (6 bases). Trimming left V 5 bases short and J 6 bases short, with 22 bases between. The V gene's germline CDR1 is SEHNR and CDR2 FQNEAQ (reference sequence). The CDR3 spans 17 residues. The CDR3 nucleotides are TGTGCCAGCAGCCCCCATCAAGGGCAGGGGACGGCCGGGGAGCTGTTTTTT. As protein: CASSPHQGQGTAGELFF. Variable domain in full (rest from reference TRBV7-9 and TRBJ2-2): DTGVSQNPRHKITKRGQNVTFRCDPISEHNRLYWYRQTLGQGPEFLTYFQNEAQLEKSRLLSDRFSAERPKGSFSTLEIQRTEQGDSAMYLCASSPHQGQGTAGELFFGEGSRLTVL.

This clone was seen a handful of times. The rearrangement uses TRBV5-6 and TRBJ1-2; TRBD1 matches 9 bases. V lost 4 bases to trimming and J lost 8 bases; unmatched junction nucleotides: 6. The CDR3 sequence is 13 residues long. Germline V CDR1 and CDR2: SGHDT, YYEEEE. The CDR3 loop is CASSVGQGDGYTF. The CDR3, as DNA: TGTGCCAGCAGCGTGGGACAGGGTGACGGCTACACCTTC.

This clone has a single count. This rearrangement joins TRBV6-1 to TRBJ1-4; tentative D call: TRBD1 (6 bases). This CDR3 is 15 amino acids long. The V gene's germline CDR1 is MNHNS and CDR2 SASEGT. The V end was cut by 4 bases, the J end by 4 bases, with 13 bases between. The chain's CDR3 is CASSGTGSINEKLFF. The CDR3 DNA is TGTGCCAGCAGTGGCACAGGGAGTATTAATGAAAAACTGTTTTTT.

The rearrangement joins TRBV6-5 to TRBJ2-3, with 7 nucleotides matching TRBD2. The CDR3 totals 15 residues. The germline gives CDR1 MNHEY, CDR2 SVGAGI. Trimming cost V 0 bases and J 5 bases; bases outside gene matches: 5. CDR3 nucleotides: TGTGCCAGCAGTTACTCGCGGGGCGGGGGAGATACGCAGTATTTT. Its protein is CASSYSRGGGDTQYF.

A note on this clone: Likely a read error: the CDR3 ends without its conserved phenylalanine or tryptophan. The rearrangement joins TRBV6-4 to TRBJ1-2; possibly TRBD1 for D (5 bases). V lost 4 bases and J lost 2, with 11 bases in between. In germline, CDR1 is MRHNA, CDR2 SNTAGT. This CDR3 comprises 14 residues. The CDR3 here is CASSASQGNYGYTL. The CDR3 region has the DNA TGTGCCAGCAGTGCGAGTCAGGGAAACTATGGCTACACCCTC.

The rearrangement links TRBV5-1 to TRBJ2-5; D gene ambiguous. Germline V gene sequence: CDR1 SGHRS, CDR2 YFSETQ. Trimming removed 3 bases from V and 4 bases from J, with 7 bases in between. The CDR3 extends over 12 amino acids. CDR3 nucleotide sequence: TGCGCCAGCAGCTCGGTCGGAGAGACCCAGTACTTC. This translates into CASSSVGETQYF.

The V call is TRBV29-1, the J call TRBJ2-1, with TRBD2 as a possible D gene (7 bases). The CDR3 is 16 residues long. Germline V gene sequence: CDR1 SQVTM, CDR2 ANQGSEA. V was shortened by 1 base and J by 5 bases, with 18 bases between the two germline ends. CDR3 coding DNA: TGCAGCGTTGAAGGGGTTTGGGGGGGGCCCCACAATGAGCAGTTCTTC. Residues: CSVEGVWGGPHNEQFF.

The gene calls are TRBV30 and TRBJ2-7, with TRBD1 matching over 9 bases. The CDR3 length is 16 residues. Germline CDR1 and CDR2: GTSNPN and SVGIG (reference sequence). V was clipped by 1 base and J by 5 bases; unmatched bases: 12. The CDR3 region is CAWSAKTGTGPHEQYF. Written as DNA, the CDR3 is TGTGCCTGGAGTGCGAAGACGGGGACAGGGCCCCACGAGCAGTACTTC.

This rearrangement joins TRBV5-1 to TRBJ2-3, with D hard to call. The CDR3 has 16 residues. V shed 4 bases and J shed 1 base, with 16 bases lying between them. Germline CDR1 SGHRS, CDR2 YFSETQ. CDR3 nucleotides: TGCGCCAGCAGCCCGTCAGCGACCCTTGGCACAGATACGCAGTATTTT. This gives the protein CASSPSATLGTDTQYF.

This rearrangement joins TRBV20-1 to TRBJ1-4; unclear D gene. Germline CDR1 and CDR2: DFQATT and SNEGSKA (reference sequence). The CDR3 contains 11 residues. Trimming removed 3 bases from V and 13 bases from J, with 12 bases in between. The CDR3 DNA is TGCAGTGCTAGGCCGGCGGAGGGACTGTTTTTT. It encodes CSARPAEGLFF.

This clone was detected once. The CDR3 region has the DNA TGTGCCAGCAGCTTAATGGGGACTAGCGGTGAGACCCAGTACTTC. Protein: CASSLMGTSGETQYF. This chain uses TRBV7-3 with TRBJ2-5, with 11 bases identical to TRBD2. Germline CDR1 SGHTA, CDR2 FQGTGA. The V segment lost 1 base and the J segment 5 bases; nucleotides outside the gene matches: 3. CDR3 length: 15 residues.

J is TRBJ1-4 and V is TRBV19, with a possible D match to TRBD1 (5 bases). Germline CDR1 and CDR2: LNHDA and SQIVND (reference sequence). Trimming stripped 4 bases from V and 7 bases from J, with 19 bases between. CDR3 size: 16 residues. The CDR3 is CASSTSTGTPGEKLFF. The CDR3 nucleotides are TGTGCCAGTAGTACCTCGACCGGGACTCCGGGTGAAAAACTGTTTTTT.

This sequence joins TRBV7-2 and TRBJ2-5, with TRBD2 matching 16 bases. V gave up 5 bases and J gave up 1 base; unmatched junction bases: 7. The CDR3 consists of 18 residues. The germline CDR1 and CDR2 sequences are SGHTA and FQGNSA. The CDR3 nucleotides read TGTGCCAGCAGCCCGGGGACTAGCGGGGGGGCTTTCCAAGAGACCCAGTACTTC. This codes for CASSPGTSGGAFQETQYF.

Here the CDR3 DNA reads TGTGCCAGTATGGGGGCGGGCACAGATACGCAGTATTTT. Translating gives CASMGAGTDTQYF. The J gene is TRBJ2-3, the V gene TRBV19; perhaps TRBD1 as D (6 bases). This CDR3 has 13 residues. Germline CDR1 LNHDA, CDR2 SQIVND (reference sequence). Between the trimmed V and J ends, which lost 7 bases and 1 base, there was a span of 9 bases. Full variable domain (missing parts from reference TRBV19 and TRBJ2-3): DGGITQSPKYLFRKEGQNVTLSCEQNLNHDAMYWYRQDPGQGLRLIYYSQIVNDFQKGDIAEGYSVSREKKESFPLTVTSAQKNPTAFYLCASMGAGTDTQYFGPGTRLTVL.

The chain couples TRBV11-1 to TRBJ2-7; D perhaps matches TRBD1 (5 bases). Trimming shortened V by 2 bases and J by 6 bases, and 8 bases separated the two germline ends. The CDR3 is 12 residues long. Per germline, CDR1 SGHAT and CDR2 FQDESV (reference sequence). The CDR3 DNA reads as TGTGCCAGCAGCTTACAGGGTTTCGAGCAGTACTTC. Protein sequence: CASSLQGFEQYF.

This clone has just one count. The chain's CDR3 is CASSLTGSKETQYF. The CDR3, as DNA: TGCGCCAGCAGCCTAACCGGGAGTAAGGAGACCCAGTACTTC. V gene TRBV5-1 combines with J gene TRBJ2-5, with D perhaps TRBD2 (6 bases). Deletions cut 4 bases from V and 5 bases from J, with 15 bases between. From germline, CDR1 is SGHRS and CDR2 YFSETQ. CDR3 size: 14 residues.

This clone was seen a single time. The chain has TRBV4-3 and TRBJ2-7; D perhaps matches TRBD2 (5 bases). V dropped 1 base and J dropped 6 bases, with 10 bases sitting between them. The CDR3 totals 13 residues. The V gene's germline CDR1 is LGHNA and CDR2 YSLEER. The CDR3 spells CASSQGRGFEQYF. The CDR3 DNA follows: TGCGCCAGCAGCCAAGGTCGGGGTTTCGAGCAGTACTTC.

The rearrangement links TRBV5-1 to TRBJ2-1, with 7 bases identical to TRBD2. Germline CDR1 is SGHRS and CDR2 is YFSETQ. V shed 0 bases and J 0 bases; nucleotides not matched to a gene: 3. The CDR3 extends over 16 amino acids. CDR3 bases: TGCGCCAGCAGCTTGGGGGGCGGGGGCTCCTACAATGAGCAGTTCTTC. It translates to CASSLGGGGSYNEQFF.

This clone was detected only once. The J gene is TRBJ1-5, the V gene TRBV19; D might be TRBD1 (6 bases). Germline CDR1 LNHDA, CDR2 SQIVND (reference sequence). This CDR3 comprises 15 residues. The ends were cut back, 3 bases at V and 3 bases at J, with 12 bases in the middle. DNA for the CDR3: TGTGCCAGTAGTATGGGGGACACCAACAATCAGCCCCAGCATTTT. It yields the protein CASSMGDTNNQPQHF.

This clone has just a few counts. The chain has TRBV5-1 and TRBJ2-7; 7 bases agree with TRBD2. V shed 4 bases and J 1 base; nucleotides not matched to a gene: 2. CDR1 is SGHRS and CDR2 is YFSETQ in the germline V gene. The CDR3 is 13 residues long. CDR3 nucleotide sequence: TGCGCCAGCAGCGCGGGACTATCCTACGAGCAGTACTTC. Its protein is CASSAGLSYEQYF.

This rearrangement joins TRBV5-1 to TRBJ1-4; D might be TRBD1 (5 bases). This CDR3 comprises 14 residues. The V and J ends lost 4 bases and 5 bases respectively, with 12 bases between them. The germline V gene encodes CDR1 SGHRS and CDR2 YFSETQ. The chain's CDR3 is CASSAAGRNEKLFF. In nucleotides, the CDR3 is TGCGCCAGCAGCGCGGCGGGACGCAATGAAAAACTGTTTTTT.

J is TRBJ2-5 and V is TRBV5-1; the match to TRBD1 covers 10 bases. The trim removed 0 bases at V and 4 bases at J, leaving 3 bases unmatched. CDR1 is SGHRS and CDR2 is YFSETQ in the germline V gene. The CDR3 is made up of 15 amino acids. The CDR3 nucleotides read TGCGCCAGCAGCTTGGGGCGACAGGGGGCAGAGACCCAGTACTTC. It codes for CASSLGRQGAETQYF.